These 5 T cell receptor beta chains were sequenced from one sample in a study of blood T cell repertoires in COVID-19. The table came from immunoSEQ multiplex PCR; TCRdb's copy has only in-frame clones and leaves some out. The repertoire holds roughly 160,000 clones, approximately 91% seen once, with roughly 2% in the top ten. Sequencing used peripheral blood. These receptors were obtained from a young man with acute or convalescent COVID-19.

This clone has a single count. The chain recombines TRBV18 with TRBJ2-5; D is unresolved. Per germline, CDR1 KGHSH and CDR2 LQKENI. Trimming took off 6 bases at V and 2 bases at J, with 16 bases between the two ends. The CDR3 has 15 residues. Here the CDR3 DNA reads TGTGCCAGCTCCCGGAGCCGAGCAAATCAAGAGACCCAGTACTTC. Translated: CASSRSRANQETQYF.

This chain joins TRBV2 and TRBJ2-2; a possible D gene is TRBD1 (5 bases). Germline V gives CDR1 SNHLY, CDR2 FYNNEI. This CDR3 is built from 14 residues. CDR3 sequence (DNA): TGTGCTTGCGCTGAAGGGGCGAACACCGGGGAGCTGTTTTTT. It specifies CACAEGANTGELFF.

The rearrangement uses TRBV5-1 and TRBJ2-1; no firm D call. The CDR3 runs 13 residues. Germline V lookup: CDR1 SGHRS, CDR2 YFSETQ. Trimming cost V 1 base and J 4 bases, with 6 bases left between them. DNA for the CDR3: TGCGCCAGCAGCTTGCGAGGTTACAATGAGCAGTTCTTC. Translating gives CASSLRGYNEQFF.

This chain joins TRBV19 and TRBJ1-1; D gene unclear. Trimming stripped 5 bases from V and 0 bases from J, with 7 bases between. This CDR3 has 13 residues. The germline CDR1 and CDR2 sequences are LNHDA and SQIVND (reference sequence). Written as DNA, the CDR3 is TGTGCCAGTAGTTTTGGCTTGAACACTGAAGCTTTCTTT. It codes for CASSFGLNTEAFF.

In this sample, this clone turned up once. The rearrangement uses TRBV11-3 and TRBJ1-1; D gene uncertain. This CDR3 is 13 amino acids long. Trimming shortened V by 1 base and J by 7 bases, and 10 bases separated the two germline ends. CDR1 SGHNT and CDR2 YENEEA come from the germline V gene. The CDR3 bases are TGTGCCAGCAGCTTAGTTTTGGGGAGTGAAGCTTTCTTT. Protein: CASSLVLGSEAFF.